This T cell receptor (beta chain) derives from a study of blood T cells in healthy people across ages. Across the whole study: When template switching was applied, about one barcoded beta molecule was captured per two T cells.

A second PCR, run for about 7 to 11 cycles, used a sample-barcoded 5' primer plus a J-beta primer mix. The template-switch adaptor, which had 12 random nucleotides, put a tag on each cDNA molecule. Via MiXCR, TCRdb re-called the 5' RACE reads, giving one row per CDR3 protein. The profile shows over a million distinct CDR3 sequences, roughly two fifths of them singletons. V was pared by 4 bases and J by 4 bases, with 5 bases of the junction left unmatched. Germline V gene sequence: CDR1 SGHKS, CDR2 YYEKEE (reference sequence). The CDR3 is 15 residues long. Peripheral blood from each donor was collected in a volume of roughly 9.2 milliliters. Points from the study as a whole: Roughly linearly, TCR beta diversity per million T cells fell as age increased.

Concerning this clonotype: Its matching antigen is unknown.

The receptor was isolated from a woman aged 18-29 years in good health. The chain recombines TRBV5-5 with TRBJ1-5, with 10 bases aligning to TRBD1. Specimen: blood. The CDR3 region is CASSVGQGQNQPQHF. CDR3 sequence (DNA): TGTGCCAGCAGCGTGGGACAGGGGCAGAATCAGCCCCAGCATTTT. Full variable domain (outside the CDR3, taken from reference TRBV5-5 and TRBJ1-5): DAGVTQSPTHLIKTRGQQVTLRCSPISGHKSVSWYQQVLGQGPQFIFQYYEKEERGRGNFPDRFSARQFPNYSSELNVNALLLGDSALYLCASSVGQGQNQPQHFGDGTRLSIL.